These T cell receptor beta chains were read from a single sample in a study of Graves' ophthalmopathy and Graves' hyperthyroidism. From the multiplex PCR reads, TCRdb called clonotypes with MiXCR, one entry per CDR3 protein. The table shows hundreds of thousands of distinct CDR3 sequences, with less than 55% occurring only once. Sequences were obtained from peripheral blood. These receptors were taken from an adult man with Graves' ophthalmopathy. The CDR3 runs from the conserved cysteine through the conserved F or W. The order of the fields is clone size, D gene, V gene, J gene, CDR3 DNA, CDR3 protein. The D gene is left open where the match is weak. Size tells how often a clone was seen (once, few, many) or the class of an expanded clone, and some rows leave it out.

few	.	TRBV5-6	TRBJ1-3	TGTGCCAGCAGCCGGGGAAGGTTCGGTGGAAACACCATATATTTT	CASSRGRFGGNTIYF
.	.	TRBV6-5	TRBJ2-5	TGTGCCAGCAGTAGAGGCCAGGGTTTCGGGGAGACCCAGTACTTC	CASSRGQGFGETQYF
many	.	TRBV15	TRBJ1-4	TGTGCCACCAGCAGAGACAGGGGTTTTAATGAAAAACTGTTTTTT	CATSRDRGFNEKLFF
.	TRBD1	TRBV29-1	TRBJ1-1	TGCAGCGTGGGACAGGGGGGCCAGAACACTGAAGCTTTCTTT	CSVGQGGQNTEAFF
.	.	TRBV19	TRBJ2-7	TGTGCCAGTAGTATAGAAGGGTTCCACGAGCAGTACTTC	CASSIEGFHEQYF
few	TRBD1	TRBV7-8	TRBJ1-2	TGTGCCAGCAGCTTGACCGCGACAGGGGCGGGAGGCTACACCTTC	CASSLTATGAGGYTF
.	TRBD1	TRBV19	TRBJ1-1	TGTGCCAGTGCTACAGGGGACCCTATCATGAACACTGAAGCTTTCTTT	CASATGDPIMNTEAFF
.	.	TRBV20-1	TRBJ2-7	TGCAGTGCTAGAAGGGAAGACTCCTACGAGCAGTACTTC	CSARREDSYEQYF
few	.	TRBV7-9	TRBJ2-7	TGTGCCAGCAGCACCCCGACGGGTTACGAGCAGTACTTC	CASSTPTGYEQYF
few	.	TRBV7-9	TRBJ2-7	TGTGCCAGCAGCTTGGAAGGGTTCCTCTACGAGCAGTACTTC	CASSLEGFLYEQYF
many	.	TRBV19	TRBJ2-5	TGTGCCAGTAGATTGGGGAATGAAGAGACCCAGTACTTC	CASRLGNEETQYF
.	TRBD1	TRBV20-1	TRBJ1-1	TGCAGTGCTAGGAGTACAGGGGATGTGACTGAAGCTTTCTTT	CSARSTGDVTEAFF
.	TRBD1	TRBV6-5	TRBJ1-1	TGTGCCAGCACTGACAGGGGGGGCGGTCCTGAAGCTTTCTTT	CASTDRGGGPEAFF
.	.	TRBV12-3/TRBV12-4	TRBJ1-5	TGTGCCAGCAGCCCCATGCAGGTGGATCGACAGCCCCAGCATTTT	CASSPMQVDRQPQHF
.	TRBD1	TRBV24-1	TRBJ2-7	TGTGCCACCAGGGGGGACAGCTCCTACGAGCAGTACTTC	CATRGDSSYEQYF
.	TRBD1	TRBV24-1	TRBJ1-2	TGTGCCACCAGTGACTCGGACAGGAACTATGGCTACACCTTC	CATSDSDRNYGYTF
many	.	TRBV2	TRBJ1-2	TGTGCCAGCAGCGCAAGACAGGACGATGGCTACACCTTC	CASSARQDDGYTF
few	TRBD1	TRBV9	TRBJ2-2	TGTGCCAGCAGCGTACGTCGACAGGGGGTCACCGGGGAGCTGTTTTTT	CASSVRRQGVTGELFF
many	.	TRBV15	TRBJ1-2	TGTGCCACCAGCAGAGACAGGCTTGGCTACACCTTC	CATSRDRLGYTF
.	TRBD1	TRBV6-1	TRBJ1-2	TGTGCCAGCAGTGGATTAAACAGGGGGTATGGCTACACCTTC	CASSGLNRGYGYTF
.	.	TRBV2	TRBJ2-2	TGTGCCAGCAGTCCCACAGGGTCCACCGGGGAGCTGTTTTTT	CASSPTGSTGELFF
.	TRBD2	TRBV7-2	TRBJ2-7	TGTGCCAGCAGCTCCGGGACTAGCGGGGGGTTCGAGCAGTACTTC	CASSSGTSGGFEQYF
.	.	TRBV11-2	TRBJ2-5	TGTGCCAGCAGCCCCTCGGCGAGCCAAGAGACCCAGTACTTC	CASSPSASQETQYF
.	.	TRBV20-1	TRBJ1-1	TGCAGTGCCCCTAGGCAAGAGGCGGGAGGTCTAACTTTCTTT	CSAPRQEAGGLTFF
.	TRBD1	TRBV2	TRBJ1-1	TGTGCCAGCAGTCTGACAGGGGTGAGGACTGAAGCTTTCTTT	CASSLTGVRTEAFF
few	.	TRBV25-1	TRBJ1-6	TGTGCCAGCAGTGCCGGGACCGGGAATTCACCCCTCCACTTT	CASSAGTGNSPLHF
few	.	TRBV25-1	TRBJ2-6	TGTGCCAGCAGTGAGATGACTGGGGCCAACGTCCTGACTTTC	CASSEMTGANVLTF